This T cell receptor (beta chain) derives from a study of regulatory T cells in long-lasting Graves disease. Study-wide background: Those Graves' patients who were newly diagnosed had been on antithyroid drugs under 3 months. Findings and limits, study-wide: Whereas new patients shared 900 to 1,000 public clonotypes, persistent patients shared more, at 2,500 to 3,500.

The germline CDR1 and CDR2 sequences are GTSNPN and SVGIG (reference sequence). The CDR3 is made up of 11 amino acids. V gave up 0 bases and J gave up 6 bases, with 4 bases separating them. This clonotype was seen a single time. The antigen remains unidentified. In this CDR3 the conserved last residue, phenylalanine or tryptophan, is missing, so a read error is likely. Time point of the sample: newly diagnosed GD, antithyroid drugs for less than 3 months. RNA from PBMCs was the source of the TCR library. Investigators prepared the TCR beta libraries by applying iRepertoire HTBI primers and Arm-PCR of CDR3 regions. TCRdb independently ran MiXCR on the multiplex PCR reads; one entry per CDR3 protein. This table holds 200,000 to 250,000 distinct CDR3 sequences, roughly a fifth found once. These data also formed part of another study, on T cells in Graves' hyperthyroidism and ophthalmopathy. That work states: Most thyroid clonotypes that were expanded above 0.001 also turned up in blood.

The chain carries TRBV30 and TRBJ2-3; D is ambiguous. This sample comprised peripheral blood mononuclear cells (PBMCs), obtained at new diagnosis, from a patient treated with antithyroid drugs. The origin of this receptor is a woman aged 25-40 years with Graves disease. CDR3 amino acids: CAWSVGDTQYC. The CDR3 DNA reads TGTGCCTGGAGTGTCGGCGATACGCAGTATTGT.